Listed below are T cell receptor beta chains from one sample, sequenced in a study of response to subunit inactivated influenza vaccine. TCRdb fed the RT-PCR reads into MiXCR, producing one record per CDR3 protein. The sample lists 550,000 to 600,000 distinct CDR3 sequences; roughly 10% were seen once. The sequencing used PBMCs from blood, collected on the day of vaccination. These receptors came from a man over 45 who received an inactivated influenza vaccine. Each CDR3 is given with its conserved first and last residue. The order of the fields is CDR3 length, D gene, clone size, J gene, V gene, CDR3 DNA, CDR3 protein. D genes are given only for firm matches. Size values are once, few and many counts, or a class for expanded clones, and some rows have none.

len: 13
d_gene: -
abundance: few
j_gene: TRBJ1-2
v_gene: TRBV7-9
CDR3nt: TGTGCCAGCAGCTTAGGTAGCGACTATGGCTACACCTTC
CDR3aa: CASSLGSDYGYTF

len: 13
d_gene: -
abundance: few
j_gene: TRBJ2-1
v_gene: TRBV5-4
CDR3nt: TGTGCCAGCAGCATACTAGCATATGGTGAGCAGTTCTTC
CDR3aa: CASSILAYGEQFF

len: 15
d_gene: -
abundance: few
j_gene: TRBJ2-1
v_gene: TRBV6-2/TRBV6-3
CDR3nt: TGTGCCAGCAGTTACGTTGGGATTACCTACAATGAGCAGTTCTTC
CDR3aa: CASSYVGITYNEQFF

len: 17
d_gene: TRBD2
abundance: -
j_gene: TRBJ2-2
v_gene: TRBV19
CDR3nt: TGTGCCAGTAGCACCACGGGGGGTGGACTGGTCACCGGGGAGCTGTTTTTT
CDR3aa: CASSTTGGGLVTGELFF

len: 16
d_gene: TRBD1
abundance: -
j_gene: TRBJ1-5
v_gene: TRBV27
CDR3nt: TGTGCCAGCAGCAAACAGACAGGGAGTGGCAATCAGCCCCAGCATTTT
CDR3aa: CASSKQTGSGNQPQHF

len: 15
d_gene: -
abundance: -
j_gene: TRBJ2-1
v_gene: TRBV5-1
CDR3nt: TGCGCCAGCAGCGTAGCGGGACAGGACTACAATGAGCAGTTCTTC
CDR3aa: CASSVAGQDYNEQFF

len: 15
d_gene: -
abundance: -
j_gene: TRBJ2-2
v_gene: TRBV13
CDR3nt: TGTGCCAGCAGCTTAGAGTGGGGGGACACCGGGGAGCTGTTTTTT
CDR3aa: CASSLEWGDTGELFF

len: 15
d_gene: TRBD2
abundance: few
j_gene: TRBJ2-1
v_gene: TRBV5-1
CDR3nt: TGCGCCAGCAGCTCCGGACTAGCGGTGGGGGATGAGCAGTTCTTC
CDR3aa: CASSSGLAVGDEQFF

len: 16
d_gene: -
abundance: few
j_gene: TRBJ2-4
v_gene: TRBV6-4
CDR3nt: TGTGCCAGCCGAGCTGTTAAGGAAACCGACGGCCAGGTTCAGTACTTC
CDR3aa: CASRAVKETDGQVQYF

len: 15
d_gene: TRBD2
abundance: -
j_gene: TRBJ2-5
v_gene: TRBV4-1
CDR3nt: TGCGCCAGCAGCCAATTAGCGGGACCAGGGGAGACCCAGTACTTC
CDR3aa: CASSQLAGPGETQYF

len: 16
d_gene: -
abundance: few
j_gene: TRBJ2-1
v_gene: TRBV27
CDR3nt: TGTGCCAGCAGTTTAATCAGCGGTCCCTCCTACAATGAGCAGTTCTTC
CDR3aa: CASSLISGPSYNEQFF

len: 15
d_gene: TRBD2
abundance: many
j_gene: TRBJ2-1
v_gene: TRBV18
CDR3nt: TGTGCCAGCAGCCCGGGACTAGCGGGAGGCAATGAGCAGTTCTTC
CDR3aa: CASSPGLAGGNEQFF

len: 19
d_gene: TRBD1
abundance: -
j_gene: TRBJ2-3
v_gene: TRBV4-3
CDR3nt: TGCGCCAGCAGCCGCCAAGATTGGGACAGGGGAACTGGCACAGATACGCAGTATTTT
CDR3aa: CASSRQDWDRGTGTDTQYF

len: 17
d_gene: TRBD2
abundance: few
j_gene: TRBJ2-2
v_gene: TRBV2
CDR3nt: TGTGCCAGCAGTGAACTCCGGGGGGGCCCGAACACCGGGGAGCTGTTTTTT
CDR3aa: CASSELRGGPNTGELFF

len: 17
d_gene: TRBD1
abundance: many
j_gene: TRBJ2-7
v_gene: TRBV28
CDR3nt: TGTGCCAGCAGTTATCATGGGGGGACAGGGGACACCTACGAGCAGTACTTC
CDR3aa: CASSYHGGTGDTYEQYF

len: 15
d_gene: -
abundance: -
j_gene: TRBJ1-6
v_gene: TRBV27
CDR3nt: TGTGCCAGCAGTTTAGGGTTGGTCCCCAATTCACCCCTCCACTTT
CDR3aa: CASSLGLVPNSPLHF

len: 12
d_gene: -
abundance: -
j_gene: TRBJ2-3
v_gene: TRBV28
CDR3nt: TGTGCCAGCAGACGACTAGCAGATACGCAGTATTTT
CDR3aa: CASRRLADTQYF

len: 17
d_gene: TRBD2
abundance: few
j_gene: TRBJ2-1
v_gene: TRBV24-1
CDR3nt: TGTGCCACCAGTGATCTCGCCGGGACTAGCGATCGCAATGAGCAGTTCTTC
CDR3aa: CATSDLAGTSDRNEQFF

len: 13
d_gene: TRBD1
abundance: -
j_gene: TRBJ1-1
v_gene: TRBV29-1
CDR3nt: TGCAGCGTTCAGGGGGCGGTATTCACTGAAGCTTTCTTT
CDR3aa: CSVQGAVFTEAFF

len: 18
d_gene: TRBD1
abundance: few
j_gene: TRBJ2-7
v_gene: TRBV28
CDR3nt: TGTGCCAGCAGTTTATGGACAATCCAGACAGGGGACCTCTACGAGCAGTACTTC
CDR3aa: CASSLWTIQTGDLYEQYF

len: 11
d_gene: -
abundance: few
j_gene: TRBJ2-1
v_gene: TRBV6-2/TRBV6-3
CDR3nt: TGTGCCAGCAGCCACCGGGACATGAAGTTCTTC
CDR3aa: CASSHRDMKFF

len: 14
d_gene: TRBD2
abundance: -
j_gene: TRBJ2-1
v_gene: TRBV6-1
CDR3nt: TGTGCCAGCAGCTGGAGCGGGGGTTACAATGAGCAGTTCTTC
CDR3aa: CASSWSGGYNEQFF

len: 14
d_gene: -
abundance: -
j_gene: TRBJ2-2
v_gene: TRBV5-1
CDR3nt: TGCGCCAGCAGCATTACAGGGCACACCGGGGAGCTGTTTTTT
CDR3aa: CASSITGHTGELFF

len: 14
d_gene: -
abundance: few
j_gene: TRBJ1-5
v_gene: TRBV27
CDR3nt: TGTGCCAGCAGTTTAGAGTATAGCAATCAGCCCCAGCATTTT
CDR3aa: CASSLEYSNQPQHF

len: 15
d_gene: -
abundance: -
j_gene: TRBJ1-5
v_gene: TRBV28
CDR3nt: TGTGCCAGCAGTCCCTACGTTGGGGTTAATCAGCCCCAGCATTTT
CDR3aa: CASSPYVGVNQPQHF

len: 13
d_gene: -
abundance: -
j_gene: TRBJ1-2
v_gene: TRBV6-2/TRBV6-3
CDR3nt: TGTGCCAGCAGTCCCGGGAACCTCTATGGCTACACCTTC
CDR3aa: CASSPGNLYGYTF

len: 15
d_gene: TRBD1
abundance: -
j_gene: TRBJ2-7
v_gene: TRBV7-9
CDR3nt: TGTGCCAACAGCTCGGACAGGGCCGATCCCTACGAGCAGTACTTC
CDR3aa: CANSSDRADPYEQYF

len: 15
d_gene: -
abundance: -
j_gene: TRBJ2-1
v_gene: TRBV5-1
CDR3nt: TGCGCCAGCACCCGGGCCGGGAGCTCCTACAATGAGCAGTTCTTC
CDR3aa: CASTRAGSSYNEQFF

len: 14
d_gene: -
abundance: -
j_gene: TRBJ1-1
v_gene: TRBV6-1
CDR3nt: TGTGCCAGCAGTGAAGGCAGCCAGAACACTGAAGCTTTCTTT
CDR3aa: CASSEGSQNTEAFF

len: 16
d_gene: TRBD1
abundance: once
j_gene: TRBJ2-7
v_gene: TRBV27
CDR3nt: TGTGCCAGCAGAGGAATTGCGGACAGGAGAGCCTACGAGCAGTACTTC
CDR3aa: CASRGIADRRAYEQYF

len: 18
d_gene: TRBD1
abundance: -
j_gene: TRBJ2-7
v_gene: TRBV5-1
CDR3nt: TGCGCCAGCAGCTTGTCACCCCCTCGACAGGGGGCATTTTACGAGCAGTACTTC
CDR3aa: CASSLSPPRQGAFYEQYF

len: 14
d_gene: -
abundance: many
j_gene: TRBJ2-2
v_gene: TRBV7-3
CDR3nt: TGTGCCAGCAGCCCCGGGACTCTTTCGGGGGAGCTGTTTTTT
CDR3aa: CASSPGTLSGELFF

len: 12
d_gene: -
abundance: -
j_gene: TRBJ1-2
v_gene: TRBV29-1
CDR3nt: TGCAGCGTTGCGGCAGGCCGGTATGGCTACACCTTC
CDR3aa: CSVAAGRYGYTF

len: 16
d_gene: -
abundance: few
j_gene: TRBJ2-1
v_gene: TRBV5-1
CDR3nt: TGCGCCAGCAGCTCCCAACCACGGGGGTCCTACAATGAGCAGTTCTTC
CDR3aa: CASSSQPRGSYNEQFF

len: 18
d_gene: TRBD2
abundance: -
j_gene: TRBJ2-3
v_gene: TRBV11-1
CDR3nt: TGTGCCAGCAGCTCCCAAACCCTGACTAGCGGGAGTACAGATACGCAGTATTTT
CDR3aa: CASSSQTLTSGSTDTQYF

len: 16
d_gene: -
abundance: -
j_gene: TRBJ2-1
v_gene: TRBV3-1
CDR3nt: TGTGCCAGCAGCCAAGGAGGCGACCCACACCGCGCGGAGCAGTTCTTC
CDR3aa: CASSQGGDPHRAEQFF

len: 14
d_gene: TRBD2
abundance: few
j_gene: TRBJ2-1
v_gene: TRBV6-1
CDR3nt: TGTGCCAGCAGCAGGACAGTAGGACTAGCGGAGCAGTTCTTC
CDR3aa: CASSRTVGLAEQFF

len: 16
d_gene: -
abundance: few
j_gene: TRBJ2-2
v_gene: TRBV5-1
CDR3nt: TGCGCCAGCAGCTTGGCGGGGGCAGGACAGACCGGGGAGCTGTTTTTT
CDR3aa: CASSLAGAGQTGELFF

len: 13
d_gene: -
abundance: many
j_gene: TRBJ2-7
v_gene: TRBV7-2
CDR3nt: TGTGCCAGCAGCCCCGTAGGTTCCTACGAGCAGTACTTC
CDR3aa: CASSPVGSYEQYF

len: 16
d_gene: TRBD2
abundance: many
j_gene: TRBJ2-1
v_gene: TRBV7-2
CDR3nt: TGCGCCAGCAGCTTAGCGGGGGGCCCCTCCTACAATGAGCAGTTCTTC
CDR3aa: CASSLAGGPSYNEQFF

len: 13
d_gene: TRBD1
abundance: -
j_gene: TRBJ2-5
v_gene: TRBV5-1
CDR3nt: TGCGCCAGCAACGGGGACAGCCAAGAGACCCAGTACTTC
CDR3aa: CASNGDSQETQYF

len: 12
d_gene: -
abundance: few
j_gene: TRBJ2-5
v_gene: TRBV12-3/TRBV12-4
CDR3nt: TGTGCCAGCACTCGGGGTTGGGAGACCCAGTACTTC
CDR3aa: CASTRGWETQYF

len: 16
d_gene: -
abundance: -
j_gene: TRBJ2-1
v_gene: TRBV6-1
CDR3nt: TGTGCCAGCAGATCTCAGGGCCTTGGGTCCTACAATGAGCAGTTCTTC
CDR3aa: CASRSQGLGSYNEQFF

len: 14
d_gene: -
abundance: -
j_gene: TRBJ2-5
v_gene: TRBV6-1
CDR3nt: TGTGCCAGCAGTGACACCCGGGGACGAGAGACCCAGTACTTC
CDR3aa: CASSDTRGRETQYF

len: 16
d_gene: -
abundance: -
j_gene: TRBJ2-5
v_gene: TRBV20-1
CDR3nt: TGCAGTGCTAGAGATCTTAAGGGGGAGGGTACGGAGACCCAGTACTTC
CDR3aa: CSARDLKGEGTETQYF

len: 16
d_gene: TRBD1
abundance: -
j_gene: TRBJ2-5
v_gene: TRBV7-2
CDR3nt: TGTGCCAGCAGCTTACCTCGGACAGGGTTTCAAGAGACCCAGTACTTC
CDR3aa: CASSLPRTGFQETQYF

len: 14
d_gene: -
abundance: -
j_gene: TRBJ2-3
v_gene: TRBV29-1
CDR3nt: TGCAGCGTTGACTTGTCCACAGGCACAGATACGCAGTATTTT
CDR3aa: CSVDLSTGTDTQYF